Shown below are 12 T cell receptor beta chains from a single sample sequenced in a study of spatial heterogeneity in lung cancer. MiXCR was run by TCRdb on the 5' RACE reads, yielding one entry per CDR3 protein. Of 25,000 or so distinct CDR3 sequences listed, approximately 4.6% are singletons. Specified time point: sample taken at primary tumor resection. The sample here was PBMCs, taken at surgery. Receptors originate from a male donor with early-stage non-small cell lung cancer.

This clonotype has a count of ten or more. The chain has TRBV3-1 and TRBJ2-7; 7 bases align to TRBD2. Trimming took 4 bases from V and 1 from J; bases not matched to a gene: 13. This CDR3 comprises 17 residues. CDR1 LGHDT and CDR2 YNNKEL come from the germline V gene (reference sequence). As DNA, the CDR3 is TGTGCCAGCAGCCGAAGAGGGCAGCGGGACCTATCCTACGAGCAGTACTTC. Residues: CASSRRGQRDLSYEQYF.

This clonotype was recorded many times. The CDR3 loop reads CASSYSLYLAGFGTNEQFF. The CDR3, as DNA: TGTGCCAGCAGTTACTCACTATACCTAGCGGGATTCGGAACGAATGAGCAGTTCTTC. The chain has TRBV6-2 or TRBV6-3 and TRBJ2-1, with 9 bases matching TRBD2. Trimming at V came to 0 bases and at J to 7 bases, leaving 16 bases not matched to a gene. Germline assignment: CDR1 MNHEY and CDR2 SVGEGT. The CDR3 covers 19 residues.

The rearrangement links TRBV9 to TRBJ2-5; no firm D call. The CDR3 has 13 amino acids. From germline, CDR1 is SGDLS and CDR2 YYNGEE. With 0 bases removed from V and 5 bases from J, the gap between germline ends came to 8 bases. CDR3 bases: TGTGCCAGCAGCGTAGAGGCCGTGGAGACCCAGTACTTC. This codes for CASSVEAVETQYF.

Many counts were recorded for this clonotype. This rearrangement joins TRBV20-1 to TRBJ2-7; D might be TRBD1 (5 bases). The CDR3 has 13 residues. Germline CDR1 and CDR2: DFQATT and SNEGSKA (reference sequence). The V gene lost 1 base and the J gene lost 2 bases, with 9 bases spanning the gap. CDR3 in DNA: TGCAGTGCTAGAGGCAGGGAACCCTACGAGCAGTACTTC. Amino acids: CSARGREPYEQYF.

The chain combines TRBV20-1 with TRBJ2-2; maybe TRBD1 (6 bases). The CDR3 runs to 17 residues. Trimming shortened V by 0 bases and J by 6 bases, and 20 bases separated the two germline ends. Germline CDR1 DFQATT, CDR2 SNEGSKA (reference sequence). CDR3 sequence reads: CSARDTGRGYGAGELFF. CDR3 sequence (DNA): TGCAGTGCTAGAGATACCGGCAGGGGATATGGCGCCGGGGAGCTGTTTTTT.

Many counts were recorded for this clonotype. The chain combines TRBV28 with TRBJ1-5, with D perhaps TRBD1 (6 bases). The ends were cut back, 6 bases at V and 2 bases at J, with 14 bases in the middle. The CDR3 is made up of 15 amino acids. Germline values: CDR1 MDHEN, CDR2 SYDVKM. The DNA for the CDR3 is TGTGCCAGCAGCCCCCACTCAGGGGGCAATCAGCCCCAGCATTTT. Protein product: CASSPHSGGNQPQHF.

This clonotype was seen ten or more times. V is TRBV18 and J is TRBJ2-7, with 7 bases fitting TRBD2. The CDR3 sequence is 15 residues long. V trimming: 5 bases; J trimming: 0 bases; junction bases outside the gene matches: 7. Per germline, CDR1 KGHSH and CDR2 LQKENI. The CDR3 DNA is TGTGCCAGCTCAATTTCTAGCGGAAGCTCCTACGAGCAGTACTTC. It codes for CASSISSGSSYEQYF.

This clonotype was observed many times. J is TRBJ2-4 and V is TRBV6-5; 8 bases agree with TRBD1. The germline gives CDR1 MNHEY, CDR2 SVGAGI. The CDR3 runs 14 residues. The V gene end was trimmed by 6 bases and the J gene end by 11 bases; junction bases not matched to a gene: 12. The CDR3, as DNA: TGTGCCAGCAGCCGCGGACAGGGACAGGACGTTCAGTACTTC. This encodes CASSRGQGQDVQYF.

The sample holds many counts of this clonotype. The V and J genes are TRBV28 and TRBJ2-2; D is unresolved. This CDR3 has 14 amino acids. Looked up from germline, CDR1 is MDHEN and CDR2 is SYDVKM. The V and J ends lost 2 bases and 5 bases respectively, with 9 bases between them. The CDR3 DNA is TGTGCCAGCAGTTTAGACGCCGGAACCGGGGAGCTGTTTTTT. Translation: CASSLDAGTGELFF.

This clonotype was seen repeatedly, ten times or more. The CDR3 here is CASSLQVTGELFF. In DNA, the CDR3 is TGTGCCAGCAGCCTACAGGTCACCGGGGAGCTGTTTTTT. V is TRBV11-2 and J is TRBJ2-2; the D gene is possibly TRBD1 (5 bases). The germline V and J ends were trimmed by 5 bases and 4 bases, with 8 bases remaining between them. Germline CDR1 is SGHAT and CDR2 is FQNNGV. The CDR3 sequence is 13 residues long. Looking up the rest from reference TRBV11-2 and TRBJ2-2 gives the full variable domain: EAGVAQSPRYKIIEKRQSVAFWCNPISGHATLYWYQQILGQGPKLLIQFQNNGVVDDSQLPKDRFSAERLKGVDSTLKIQPAKLEDSAVYLCASSLQVTGELFFGEGSRLTVL.

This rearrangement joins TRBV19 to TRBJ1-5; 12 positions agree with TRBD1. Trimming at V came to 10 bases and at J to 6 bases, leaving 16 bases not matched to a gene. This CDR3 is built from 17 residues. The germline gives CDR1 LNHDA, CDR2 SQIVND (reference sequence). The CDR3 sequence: CATIRQGQGARGQPQHF. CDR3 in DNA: TGTGCCACAATCCGCCAGGGACAGGGGGCCAGGGGTCAGCCCCAGCATTTT.

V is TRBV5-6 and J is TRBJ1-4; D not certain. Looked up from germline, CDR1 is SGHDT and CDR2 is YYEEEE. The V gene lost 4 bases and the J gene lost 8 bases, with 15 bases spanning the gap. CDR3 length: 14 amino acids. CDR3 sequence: CASSLPNSGEKLFF. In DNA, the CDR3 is TGTGCCAGCAGCCTACCAAATTCCGGGGAAAAACTGTTTTTT. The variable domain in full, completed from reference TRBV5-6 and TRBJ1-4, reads DAGVTQSPTHLIKTRGQQVTLRCSPKSGHDTVSWYQQALGQGPQFIFQYYEEEERQRGNFPDRFSGHQFPNYSSELNVNALLLGDSALYLCASSLPNSGEKLFFGSGTQLSVL.